Following are 6 T cell receptor beta chains from one sample sequenced in a study of long-term antiretroviral therapy in people with HIV. The assay, immunoSEQ v3.0, was run at survey level. Assay used: immunoSEQ multiplex PCR; TCRdb lists only in-frame clones, some missing. The table has about 40,000 clones, around 83% seen once. This specimen was unsorted PBMCs, taken 3.1 years after starting antiretroviral therapy. These receptor sequences come from a woman aged 50 to 60 with HIV.

The rearrangement joins TRBV2 to TRBJ1-4; tentative D call: TRBD1 (6 bases). Trimming removed 4 bases from V and 16 bases from J, with 19 bases in between. Germline CDR1 SNHLY, CDR2 FYNNEI. The CDR3 has 13 amino acids. The CDR3 region is CASSGTADQGPFF. CDR3 nucleotide sequence: TGTGCCAGCAGTGGGACAGCCGACCAAGGGCCGTTTTTT.

The CDR3 here is CASSLDFGTEAFF. In DNA form, the CDR3 reads TGTGCCAGCAGCCTTGACTTCGGGACTGAAGCTTTCTTT. This chain uses TRBV6-6 with TRBJ1-1; D is ambiguous. Trimming took off 6 bases at V and 5 bases at J, with 13 bases between the two ends. Per germline, CDR1 MNHNY and CDR2 SVGAGI (reference sequence). This CDR3 is built from 13 residues.

The chain has TRBV11-1 and TRBJ2-2, with D unclear. The V gene lost 3 bases and the J gene lost 6 bases, with 14 bases spanning the gap. The CDR3 extends over 15 amino acids. CDR1 SGHAT and CDR2 FQDESV come from the germline V gene (reference sequence). CDR3 amino acids: CASSFEKGVAGELFF. The DNA of the CDR3 is TGTGCCAGCAGCTTCGAGAAAGGTGTAGCCGGGGAGCTGTTTTTT.

The chain recombines TRBV4-1 with TRBJ2-7, with D perhaps assigned TRBD1 or TRBD2 (5 bases each). V was pared by 2 bases and J by 2 bases, with 13 bases between. CDR1 is MGHRA and CDR2 is YSYEKL in the germline V gene. There are 15 residues in the CDR3. For the CDR3, the DNA is TGCGCCAGCAGCCAATCTCGGGACCAAACCTACGAGCAGTACTTC. This sequence encodes CASSQSRDQTYEQYF.

The chain recombines TRBV19 with TRBJ2-7, with D tentatively TRBD2 (5 bases). In germline, CDR1 is LNHDA, CDR2 SQIVND (reference sequence). The V end was cut by 7 bases, the J end by 3 bases, with 16 bases between. The CDR3 is made up of 14 amino acids. The CDR3 spells CASKTSGVSYEQYF. The CDR3 DNA is TGTGCCAGTAAAACTTCCGGGGTCAGCTACGAGCAGTACTTC.

Only a few counts were recorded for this clone. The rearrangement joins TRBV7-2 to TRBJ1-6; D is undetermined. The germline V and J ends were trimmed by 3 bases and 0 bases, with 6 bases remaining between them. This CDR3 comprises 15 residues. Germline V gene data show CDR1 as SGHTA and CDR2 as FQGNSA. The CDR3 protein is CASSFFSSYNSPLHF. CDR3 DNA: TGTGCCAGCAGCTTTTTCAGCTCCTATAATTCACCCCTCCACTTT.